One and the same sample provided the 17 T cell receptor beta chains below, sequenced in a study of T-cell memory formation after mild COVID-19. Using its own MiXCR run on the 5' RACE reads, TCRdb lists one record per CDR3 protein. The sample records approximately 500,000 distinct CDR3 sequences, about 23% being singletons. The sequenced material came from PBMCs or a T cell subset sorted from them (not recorded which). The receptor set was obtained from an adult woman who had mild COVID-19 (a few samples of this study predate the infection). Cell type and time point are not known.

This clonotype was recorded a few times. This chain uses TRBV4-3 with TRBJ1-2; 7 nucleotides align to TRBD1. CDR1 LGHNA and CDR2 YSLEER come from the germline V gene. Losses at the gene ends were 0 bases for V and 0 bases for J; bases not matched to a gene: 4. The CDR3 sequence is 16 residues long. DNA for the CDR3: TGCGCCAGCAGCCAAGATCGAGACAGGGCTAACTATGGCTACACCTTC. Its translation: CASSQDRDRANYGYTF.

The chain joins TRBV10-3 to TRBJ2-1, with 13 positions matching TRBD2. This CDR3 is 15 amino acids long. Germline loops: CDR1 ENHRY, CDR2 SYGVKD. The trim removed 3 bases at V and 15 bases at J, leaving 11 bases unmatched. The CDR3 sequence: CAISDIPGLAGSPFF. CDR3 DNA: TGTGCCATCAGTGACATTCCGGGACTAGCGGGATCGCCGTTCTTC.

V usage is TRBV6-5 and J usage is TRBJ2-7; 7 bases map to TRBD2. Germline V gene data show CDR1 as MNHEY and CDR2 as SVGAGI. This CDR3 contains 16 residues. The V and J ends lost 6 bases and 0 bases, in that order; junction bases with no gene match: 11. CDR3 in DNA: TGTGCCAGCAGCCTAGAGCGGGGCAGTGGCTCCTACGAGCAGTACTTC. It encodes CASSLERGSGSYEQYF.

The V call is TRBV13, the J call TRBJ2-1, with TRBD1 identical over 7 bases. The V and J ends lost 5 bases and 5 bases, in that order; junction bases with no gene match: 12. The CDR3 contains 16 residues. CDR1 PRHDT and CDR2 FYEKMQ come from the germline V gene (reference sequence). This CDR3 reads CASSHRGTDPNNEQFF. CDR3 nucleotide sequence: TGTGCCAGCAGCCATAGGGGGACAGATCCTAACAATGAGCAGTTCTTC.

The V gene is TRBV15, the J gene TRBJ2-1; 9 nucleotides line up with TRBD2. The CDR3 sequence is 16 residues long. V lost 3 bases and J lost 9; bases outside the gene matches: 12. The germline gives CDR1 LNHNV, CDR2 YYDKDF (reference sequence). In DNA, the CDR3 is TGTGCCACCAGCAGCCGCCTAGCGGGGTTTCTGGGTGAGCAGTTCTTC. It translates to CATSSRLAGFLGEQFF.

The gene calls are TRBV7-6 and TRBJ2-7; tentatively, D is TRBD1 (6 bases). Looked up from germline, CDR1 is SGHVS and CDR2 is FNYEAQ. V was clipped by 2 bases and J by 0 bases, with 11 bases between them. CDR3 length: 15 residues. CDR3 in DNA: TGTGCCAGCAGCTTACGGGGCAGGGGCTCCTACGAGCAGTACTTC. Encoded protein: CASSLRGRGSYEQYF.

This chain joins TRBV7-3 and TRBJ2-1; 7 bases map to TRBD2. The CDR3 runs to 12 residues. The V gene's germline CDR1 is SGHTA and CDR2 FQGTGA. Trimming took 5 bases from V and 12 from J; bases not matched to a gene: 7. The chain's CDR3 is CASSRSTGGQFF. The CDR3 nucleotides are TGTGCCAGCAGCCGGTCGACGGGAGGGCAGTTCTTC.

In its sample, this clonotype was seen a few times. This chain uses TRBV7-2 with TRBJ1-6; possibly TRBD1 for D (5 bases). The V end lost 1 base, the J end lost 4 bases, and 11 bases lay between the germline ends. Germline V gene sequence: CDR1 SGHTA, CDR2 FQGNSA. This CDR3 spans 16 amino acids. For the CDR3, the DNA is TGTGCCAGCAGCTTAGGGGGGACGGAGTATAATTCACCCCTCCACTTT. Protein sequence: CASSLGGTEYNSPLHF.

The chain couples TRBV24-1 to TRBJ2-1; D ambiguous. The CDR3 sequence is 13 residues long. Germline-derived CDR1 and CDR2 are KGHDR and SFDVKD. Between the trimmed V and J ends, which lost 3 bases and 14 bases, there was a span of 16 bases. The CDR3 region has the DNA TGTGCCACCAGTGATCCATCGGCCTTATTGGAGTTCTTC. Translated: CATSDPSALLEFF.

There are a few counts of this clonotype. The chain combines TRBV7-8 with TRBJ2-3; the match to TRBD1 covers 9 bases. The CDR3 extends over 15 amino acids. The junction had 3 bases not matched to a gene; V was cut back by 5 bases and J by 0 bases. Germline values: CDR1 SGHVS, CDR2 FQNEAQ. The CDR3 bases are TGTGCCAGCAGCATTGGGACAGGGAGCACAGATACGCAGTATTTT. Translated, it gives CASSIGTGSTDTQYF.

The chain has TRBV9 and TRBJ2-3; 11 nucleotides line up with TRBD2. The CDR3 consists of 18 residues. CDR1 and CDR2 from the germline V gene are SGDLS and YYNGEE. The J segment lost 0 bases and the V segment lost 0 bases, leaving 6 bases of the junction unmatched. The CDR3 loop is CASSVGTLAGVSTDTQYF. Here the CDR3 DNA reads TGTGCCAGCAGCGTAGGTACACTAGCGGGGGTCAGCACAGATACGCAGTATTTT.

This clonotype has just a few counts. The CDR3 region has the DNA TGTGCCACCGCTCCGCGGACAGGGATCCACGAGCAGTACTTC. It translates to CATAPRTGIHEQYF. The chain has TRBV24-1 and TRBJ2-7; 8 bases are shared with TRBD1. Per germline, CDR1 KGHDR and CDR2 SFDVKD. There are 14 residues in the CDR3. The ends lost 9 bases at V and 5 bases at J; junction bases unmatched: 11.

The V and J genes are TRBV20-1 and TRBJ2-3; TRBD2 agrees at 11 bases. The V segment lost 3 bases and the J segment 2 bases; nucleotides outside the gene matches: 7. CDR1 and CDR2 from the germline V gene are DFQATT and SNEGSKA (reference sequence). The CDR3 covers 16 residues. DNA of the CDR3: TGCAGTGCTAGGTCGCTAGCGGGGGGCAACACAGATACGCAGTATTTT. It codes for CSARSLAGGNTDTQYF.

This clonotype has just a few counts. This rearrangement joins TRBV7-3 to TRBJ2-3; D may be TRBD1 or TRBD2 (6 bases each). The CDR3 has 14 amino acids. CDR1 and CDR2 (germline): SGHTA, FQGTGA. V shed 4 bases and J shed 6 bases, with 14 bases lying between them. CDR3 bases: TGTGCCAGCAGCTCAACAGGAGGGGGGGATACGCAGTATTTT. Its protein is CASSSTGGGDTQYF.

This clonotype came up a few times. CDR3 in DNA: TGTGCCAGCAGTTTAGCAGGGACAGTATACTATGGCTACACCTTC. Translation gives CASSLAGTVYYGYTF. This chain links TRBV12-3 or TRBV12-4 with TRBJ1-2; 7 nucleotides line up with TRBD1. The CDR3 sequence is 15 residues long. J was trimmed by 3 bases and V by 0 bases; bases with no gene match: 4.

The table lists this clonotype with a few counts. V is TRBV5-1 and J is TRBJ2-5; weak D call: TRBD2 (6 bases). V gave up 3 bases and J gave up 5 bases, with 17 bases separating them. The CDR3 is made up of 15 amino acids. Germline V lookup: CDR1 SGHRS, CDR2 YFSETQ. CDR3 in DNA: TGCGCCAGCAGCTCCGGCACGGCAGGGAGGGAGACCCAGTACTTC. Protein sequence: CASSSGTAGRETQYF.

This clonotype showed up just a few times. The chain is built from TRBV20-1 and TRBJ1-3, with a tentative D call TRBD1 (6 bases). This CDR3 has 13 amino acids. Germline CDR1 reads DFQATT; CDR2 reads SNEGSKA (reference sequence). V was clipped by 2 bases and J by 2 bases, with 7 bases between them. The DNA for the CDR3 is TGCAGTGCTAGATCAGGGGCTGGAAACACCATATATTTT. Its protein is CSARSGAGNTIYF.